A selection of T cell receptor beta chains follows, all from one sample in a study of blood T cell repertoires in COVID-19. Produced via immunoSEQ multiplex PCR; TCRdb's table is partial and in-frame only. The table records approximately 150,000 clones, roughly 87% of them present only once. Sequencing used peripheral blood. These TCRs come from a woman aged 50 to 60 with acute or convalescent COVID-19. CDR3s include the opening cysteine and the closing phenylalanine or tryptophan. D genes are given only for firm matches. Expanded clones are given a class, and other clones once, few, many or no size at all.

D	size	V	J	DNA	CDR3
NA	NA	TRBV3-1/TRBV3-2	TRBJ1-3	TGTGCCAGCAGCCAGAACAGTGGAAACACCATATATTTT	CASSQNSGNTIYF
NA	NA	TRBV2	TRBJ2-7	TGTGCCAGCAGTGAAGAAGGGGCCTGGCTTACTTACGAGCAGTACTTC	CASSEEGAWLTYEQYF
TRBD2	once	TRBV5-1	TRBJ2-3	TGCGCCAGCAGCTTGGATAGCGGGAGAGATACGCAGTATTTT	CASSLDSGRDTQYF
NA	NA	TRBV5-1	TRBJ2-3	TGCGCCAGCAGCTTGGCCACGGCAGATACGCAGTATTTT	CASSLATADTQYF
NA	once	TRBV11-3	TRBJ1-1	TGTGCCAGCAGCTTAGGCGGAGGGGGGGCCTATCCAGCTTTCTTT	CASSLGGGGAYPAFF
TRBD1	NA	TRBV30	TRBJ1-4	TGTGCCTGGAGCCCTGGCGGCCACAGGGGGGAAAAACTGTTTTTT	CAWSPGGHRGEKLFF
NA	once	TRBV29-1	TRBJ1-1	TGCAGCGTTGATCAGGGCAACACTGAAGCTTTCTTT	CSVDQGNTEAFF
TRBD2	NA	TRBV2	TRBJ2-1	TGTGCCAGCAGTGCCCTAAGAGGACTAGCGGGCTCCTACAATGAGCAGTTCTTC	CASSALRGLAGSYNEQFF
NA	NA	TRBV12-3/TRBV12-4	TRBJ1-3	TGTGCCAGCACCTTCTCGTATGCGGGCTTTTATTTT	CASTFSYAGFYF
TRBD2	NA	TRBV7-8	TRBJ2-4	TGTGCCAGCAGCTTAGGGGGAGGGGAAAACATTCAGTACTTC	CASSLGGGENIQYF
TRBD1	once	TRBV19	TRBJ1-6	TGTGCCAGTAGTTCTCCGACAGGGACGTTGAATTCACCCCTCCACTTT	CASSSPTGTLNSPLHF
TRBD2	NA	TRBV5-5	TRBJ2-2	TGTGCCAGCAGCTTGGGGCTGACAGGACTAGCGGGATCCACCGGGGAGCTGTTTTTT	CASSLGLTGLAGSTGELFF
NA	NA	TRBV21-1	TRBJ2-7	TGTGCCAGCAGCAAAGCGCCGGACAGGGGACAAATCCAAACCTACGAGCAGTACTTC	CASSKAPDRGQIQTYEQYF
NA	NA	TRBV12-3/TRBV12-4	TRBJ2-1	TGTGCCAGCAGCTACTCCCCCAATGAGCAGTTCTTC	CASSYSPNEQFF
TRBD1	NA	TRBV28	TRBJ2-7	TGTGCCAGCAGTTTATCCGGACAGGGAGTCTACGAGCAGTACTTC	CASSLSGQGVYEQYF
TRBD2	NA	TRBV5-4	TRBJ2-7	TGTGCCAGCAGCTTGGGACTAGCGGGGGCCTACGAGCAGTACTTC	CASSLGLAGAYEQYF
NA	NA	TRBV6-5	TRBJ1-4	TGTGCCAGCTCGAGGGGAGGCGCTGAAAAACTGTTTTTT	CASSRGGAEKLFF
TRBD1	NA	TRBV3-1/TRBV3-2	TRBJ2-7	TGTGCCAGCAGCCAAAGGACAGGGAACTACGAGCAGTACTTC	CASSQRTGNYEQYF
NA	NA	TRBV5-1	TRBJ2-7	TGCGCCAGCAGCTTGCCTCGGCAGGGGATCTCCGAGCAGTACTTC	CASSLPRQGISEQYF
TRBD2	NA	TRBV2	TRBJ2-7	TGTGCCAGCAGATCGGGGGGGTACGAGCAGTACTTC	CASRSGGYEQYF
TRBD1	NA	TRBV11-3	TRBJ2-1	TGTGCCAGCAGCACGGGACAGGTGAGCTCCTACAATGAGCAGTTCTTC	CASSTGQVSSYNEQFF
NA	NA	TRBV11-2	TRBJ2-1	TGTGCCAGCAGCTTAGAGATAGACTACAATGAGCAGTTCTTC	CASSLEIDYNEQFF
NA	NA	TRBV24-1	TRBJ2-2	TGTGCCACCAAGCCGACAGGAACGAACACCGGGGAGCTGTTTTTT	CATKPTGTNTGELFF
NA	NA	TRBV28	TRBJ2-7	TGTGCCAGCAGTTTGAAACAGGGTGCTCCTCGCGAGCAGTACTTC	CASSLKQGAPREQYF
TRBD1	few	TRBV6-4	TRBJ2-7	TGTGCCAGCAGTGACCTCAGAAAACAGGGGGTCCTAATTTACGAGCAGTACTTC	CASSDLRKQGVLIYEQYF
NA	NA	TRBV28	TRBJ2-2	TGTGCCAGCAGTTTCGCGGGGGCCAGGACCGGGGAGCTGTTTTTT	CASSFAGARTGELFF
TRBD2	NA	TRBV5-8	TRBJ2-1	TGTGCCAGCAGCCTCACTAGCGGGGTTATCAATGAGCAGTTCTTC	CASSLTSGVINEQFF
NA	once	TRBV4-1	TRBJ2-1	TGCGCCAGCAGCCAAGAGGGCATCGGGGGGCGAATCAATGAGCAGTTCTTC	CASSQEGIGGRINEQFF
TRBD2	few	TRBV7-7	TRBJ2-1	TGTGCCAGCAGCCTACTACCGGGACTAGCGGGGACTGAGCAGTTCTTC	CASSLLPGLAGTEQFF
TRBD1	once	TRBV5-4	TRBJ1-1	TGTGCCAGCAGCTTCCCCGGGACAGGCAGTCCTGAAGCTTTCTTT	CASSFPGTGSPEAFF
TRBD2	NA	TRBV10-1	TRBJ2-3	TGCGCCAGCAGTGAGTCGGGCGGGGGGGCGACAGATACGCAGTATTTT	CASSESGGGATDTQYF
TRBD1	NA	TRBV5-4	TRBJ1-4	TGTGCCAGCAGCAAAGAATCCCGGACAGGGGAAGAAAAACTGTTTTTT	CASSKESRTGEEKLFF
NA	NA	TRBV6-6	TRBJ2-1	TGTGCCAGCAGTCTACTTTACCGGGAGCAGGTCTACAATGAGCAGTTCTTC	CASSLLYREQVYNEQFF
TRBD2	NA	TRBV12-3/TRBV12-4	TRBJ2-7	TGTGCCAGCACCATAGCGGGAACCTACGAGCAGTACTTC	CASTIAGTYEQYF
NA	NA	TRBV30	TRBJ1-1	TGTGCCTGGAGTCTCGGAGGTAACACTGAAGCTTTCTTT	CAWSLGGNTEAFF
TRBD1	NA	TRBV19	TRBJ1-2	TGTGCCAGTAGTCCCCCAGGACAGGGAAAGGGGCTCTATGGCTACACCTTC	CASSPPGQGKGLYGYTF
NA	NA	TRBV9	TRBJ2-3	TGTGCCAGCAGCGTAGTTGGTAGCTGGAAGTACACGCAGTATTTT	CASSVVGSWKYTQYF
TRBD2	NA	TRBV9	TRBJ2-1	TGTGCCAGCAGCGTAGACCCTAGCGGGCCAAAGTGCTGTCCGTTCTTC	CASSVDPSGPKCCPFF
NA	NA	TRBV19	TRBJ2-7	TGTGCCAGTAGTAGAGGGAGGCAGCCTTCCTACGAGCAGTACTTC	CASSRGRQPSYEQYF
TRBD1	NA	TRBV7-2	TRBJ1-5	TGTGCCAGCAGCTTACGGACAGGGGCTTTAAATCAGCCCCAGCATTTT	CASSLRTGALNQPQHF
NA	NA	TRBV12-3/TRBV12-4	TRBJ1-3	TGTGCCAGTAAGAGTTCTGGAAACACCATATATTTT	CASKSSGNTIYF